This T cell receptor (beta chain) was captured in a study of CD8 T cells in ankylosing spondylitis. The study, taken as a whole, reports: Characteristic, it appeared, of ankylosing spondylitis blood was a TCR beta motif of 7 or 8 highly homologous variants.

As for this clonotype: Its specificity is unknown.

TCRdb redid the calling of the 5' RACE reads with MiXCR, one entry per CDR3 protein. There are over 400,000 distinct CDR3 sequences in the sample; 20% to 30% occur only once, and about 0.89% lies in the top ten. Trimming stripped 2 bases from V and 9 bases from J, with 11 bases between. CDR1 and CDR2 from the germline V gene are SEHNR and FQNEAQ (reference sequence). This CDR3 contains 14 residues. The chain uses TRBV7-9 and TRBJ1-6; D gene uncertain. Sequencing was carried out using blood, either unsorted or a sorted T cell fraction (not recorded which). The source of this sequence is a male donor with ankylosing spondylitis. CDR3 loop: CASSLSVGGSPLHF. In DNA form, the CDR3 reads TGTGCCAGCAGCTTATCCGTGGGAGGTTCACCCCTCCACTTT. The full variable domain, completed using reference TRBV7-9 and TRBJ1-6, is DTGVSQNPRHKITKRGQNVTFRCDPISEHNRLYWYRQTLGQGPEFLTYFQNEAQLEKSRLLSDRFSAERPKGSFSTLEIQRTEQGDSAMYLCASSLSVGGSPLHFGNGTRLTVT.